These 6 T cell receptor beta chains were sequenced from one sample in a study of blood T cell repertoires in COVID-19. Sequencing used immunoSEQ multiplex PCR; TCRdb keeps in-frame clones, though not all of them. The sample gives 160,000 or so clones, roughly 91% of which show up once; approximately 2.2% is in the top ten. The sequencing input was peripheral blood. These receptors came from a young man with acute or convalescent COVID-19.

Many counts were recorded for this clone. V is TRBV11-2 and J is TRBJ2-7, with TRBD1 identical over 7 bases. Germline V gene lookup returns CDR1 SGHAT and CDR2 FQNNGV. The trim removed 7 bases at V and 2 bases at J, leaving 8 bases unmatched. The CDR3 extends over 14 amino acids. CDR3 nucleotide sequence: TGTGCCAGCAAGATGAGACAGGGACCCTACGAGCAGTACTTC. It encodes CASKMRQGPYEQYF.

This clone has a single count. The chain joins TRBV28 to TRBJ1-2; 8 nucleotides agree with TRBD1. Trimming took 5 bases from V and 7 from J; bases not matched to a gene: 12. This CDR3 region has 15 residues. Germline V lookup: CDR1 MDHEN, CDR2 SYDVKM. DNA for the CDR3: TGTGCCAGCAGTATACTGCCGGGACAGGCCCCTGGCTACACCTTC. Protein: CASSILPGQAPGYTF.

The rearrangement joins TRBV5-1 to TRBJ1-1; tentatively, D is TRBD1 (5 bases). Germline lookup yields CDR1 SGHRS and CDR2 YFSETQ. The CDR3 has 14 amino acids. Trimming took off 3 bases at V and 7 bases at J, with 16 bases between the two ends. CDR3 bases: TGCGCCAGCAGCTCCACATACCTGACAGATGAAGCTTTCTTT. Protein: CASSSTYLTDEAFF.

V gene TRBV6-1 combines with J gene TRBJ1-6; weak D call: TRBD1 (6 bases). The CDR3 extends over 15 amino acids. The V end was cut by 3 bases, the J end by 8 bases, with 14 bases between. Per germline, CDR1 MNHNS and CDR2 SASEGT. The CDR3 loop is CASSDNLQGDSPLHF. CDR3 DNA: TGTGCCAGCAGTGATAATTTACAGGGTGATTCACCCCTCCACTTT.

The rearrangement links TRBV9 to TRBJ1-2; possible D gene TRBD1, 5 bases. CDR1 SGDLS and CDR2 YYNGEE come from the germline V gene. The V end was cut by 4 bases, the J end by 9 bases, with 13 bases between. The CDR3 has 12 amino acids. The CDR3 region has the DNA TGTGCCAGCAGCCCATTGTCAGGGAGCTACACCTTC. It is translated as CASSPLSGSYTF.

This chain joins TRBV4-1 and TRBJ2-1; TRBD1 matches 9 bases. This CDR3 has 16 residues. CDR1 is MGHRA, CDR2 YSYEKL, per germline. Unmatched junction bases numbered 10, after V lost 3 bases and J lost 7 bases. CDR3 amino acids: CASSHEKGQGRNEQFF. The CDR3 DNA reads as TGCGCCAGCAGCCATGAAAAGGGACAGGGACGGAATGAGCAGTTCTTC.